The clone carrying this T cell receptor (beta chain) was counted a few times. Its specificity is not known. This entry is derived from a study of somatic mutations in cytotoxic T cells in rheumatoid arthritis. Whole-study context: Flow sorting of some V beta antibody-stained T cells reached nearly 100% purity, with V beta1+ cells also TCRB-sequenced.

Study findings and constraints: Slight TRBV07 underrepresentation in rheumatoid arthritis patients went unadjusted for multiple comparisons. Per patient, the largest CD8+ clone was found to exceed 20% of CD8+ cells in about an eighth of the roughly 65 cases.

Once isolated by positive magnetic bead selection, the CD4+ and CD8+ cells had their purity checked by flow cytometry. Here immunoSEQ multiplex PCR was the method, and the copy in TCRdb shows in-frame clones only, minus some. The sample records roughly 15,000 clones, approximately 82% being singletons. Germline V lookup: CDR1 SGHRS, CDR2 YFSETQ. V lost 6 bases, J lost 6 bases, and 0 bases stayed unmatched. The CDR3 loop spans 12 amino acids. The chain is built from TRBV5-1 and TRBJ2-2, with TRBD1 matching over 9 bases. This sequence was found in an adult with rheumatoid arthritis. Material for sequencing was CD8+ T cells sorted from blood. CDR3 loop: CASNRGPGELFF. CDR3 DNA: TGCGCCAGCAACAGGGGGCCCGGGGAGCTGTTTTTT.